This entry lists 14 T cell receptor beta chains sequenced from one sample in a study of vaccination and CD4 T cells after COVID-19. Time point of the sample: late sampling 161 to 241 days after vaccination in a few convalescent patients. Treatment given: approximately 11-day PBMC culture with coronavirus spike peptide pools or control peptides (ViraFEST assay). Sequenced with the Oncomine TCR Beta short-read assay was DNA taken from cultured CD4+ T cells. One entry per CDR3 protein, called by TCRdb with MiXCR from the PCR reads. This sample has 20,000 to 30,000 distinct CDR3 sequences, with 25% to 30% found just once. These receptors have no identified antigens. The sequences come from CD4+ T cells from blood, cultured in vitro, collected about 7 months after SARS-CoV-2 vaccination. These receptors were obtained from a human donor who had recovered from COVID-19.

The rearrangement links TRBV28 to TRBJ2-2; 8 positions agree with TRBD2. CDR3 length: 17 amino acids. Trimming at V came to 3 bases and at J to 1 base, leaving 7 bases not matched to a gene. Germline loops: CDR1 MDHEN, CDR2 SYDVKM. The CDR3 DNA reads as TGTGCCAGCAGTTTTACGGGTCTAGCGGGGAACACCGGGGAGCTGTTTTTT. Protein sequence: CASSFTGLAGNTGELFF.

The chain is built from TRBV6-1 and TRBJ2-3, with 7 bases aligning to TRBD1. The CDR3 has 17 amino acids. CDR1 MNHNS and CDR2 SASEGT come from the germline V gene. After removal of 0 bases from V and 4 bases from J, the junction contained 10 bases not matched to a gene. The CDR3 here is CASSEAALQGKSDTQYF. The CDR3 nucleotides are TGTGCCAGCAGTGAAGCGGCCCTACAGGGGAAATCAGATACGCAGTATTTT.

This clonotype was counted a few times. The chain is built from TRBV4-3 and TRBJ2-5; 7 bases are shared with TRBD1. CDR1 LGHNA and CDR2 YSLEER come from the germline V gene. Trimming removed 0 bases from V and 5 bases from J; junction bases left unmatched: 6. The CDR3 sequence is 15 residues long. DNA for the CDR3: TGCGCCAGCAGCCAAGACGAACAGGGGCGGGAGACCCAGTACTTC. Translation: CASSQDEQGRETQYF.

This clonotype appeared a few times. The chain links TRBV20-1 to TRBJ2-7; 7 positions match TRBD2. This CDR3 region has 16 residues. Looked up from germline, CDR1 is DFQATT and CDR2 is SNEGSKA (reference sequence). The V segment lost 0 bases and the J segment 3 bases; nucleotides outside the gene matches: 11. The CDR3 DNA reads TGCAGTGCTAGAGACCCTCAGCGGGGCGCCGACTACGAGCAGTACTTC. Amino acids: CSARDPQRGADYEQYF.

This clonotype has more than one count but fewer than ten. V and J are TRBV7-2 and TRBJ2-3; 10 bases line up with TRBD2. Germline CDR1 is SGHTA and CDR2 is FQGNSA. This CDR3 is built from 17 residues. Unmatched junction bases numbered 13, after V lost 6 bases and J lost 4 bases. In DNA form, the CDR3 reads TGTGCCAGCAGTTCCACCCTAGCGGGGGACTTCTCAGATACGCAGTATTTT. Translating gives CASSSTLAGDFSDTQYF.

There are a few counts of this clonotype. V and J are TRBV11-3 and TRBJ2-2; the match to TRBD1 covers 9 bases. The J segment lost 6 bases and the V segment lost 5 bases, leaving 4 bases of the junction unmatched. Germline loops: CDR1 SGHNT, CDR2 YENEEA. CDR3 size: 14 residues. The CDR3 nucleotides read TGTGCCAGCAGCGGTCGGACAGGGGCCGGGGAGCTGTTTTTT. Amino acids: CASSGRTGAGELFF.

This clonotype was detected a few times. The V gene is TRBV10-3, the J gene TRBJ2-7; 7 nucleotides line up with TRBD1. Unmatched junction bases numbered 14, after V lost 10 bases and J lost 5 bases. Germline loops: CDR1 ENHRY, CDR2 SYGVKD. CDR3 size: 14 residues. The CDR3 DNA reads TGTGCCACCGAGGGGGCGACAGGTCAGAACGAGCAGTACTTC. Its protein is CATEGATGQNEQYF.

This clonotype is labeled medium-sized. The V call is TRBV7-9, the J call TRBJ2-5; 9 positions match TRBD1. V lost 4 bases and J lost 5; bases outside the gene matches: 5. CDR3 length: 14 residues. The germline V gene encodes CDR1 SEHNR and CDR2 FQNEAQ (reference sequence). The CDR3 is CASSSPGQGETQYF. The CDR3, as DNA: TGTGCCAGCAGCTCTCCGGGACAGGGTGAGACCCAGTACTTC.

This clonotype was seen more than once but under ten times. The chain uses TRBV20-1 and TRBJ2-2, with a weak D call TRBD1 (5 bases). The V gene's germline CDR1 is DFQATT and CDR2 SNEGSKA (reference sequence). This CDR3 region has 14 residues. The germline V and J ends were trimmed by 5 bases and 3 bases, with 13 bases remaining between them. The CDR3 here is CSAPRSRDTGELFF. DNA of the CDR3: TGCAGTGCTCCTCGTAGCAGGGACACCGGGGAGCTGTTTTTT.

This chain joins TRBV24-1 and TRBJ2-6; D remains ambiguous. Germline CDR1 and CDR2: KGHDR and SFDVKD. Trimming stripped 11 bases from V and 2 bases from J, with 12 bases between. CDR3 length: 14 residues. DNA of the CDR3: TGTGCCATCTCGGACGATACTGGGGCCAACGTCCTGACTTTC. Its protein product is CAISDDTGANVLTF.

CDR3: CASSEGLWGGTEAFF. The CDR3 region has the DNA TGTGCCAGCAGTGAAGGTCTATGGGGAGGCACTGAAGCTTTCTTT. V usage is TRBV2 and J usage is TRBJ1-1; D unclear. The length of the CDR3 is 15 residues. V was cut by 1 base and J by 4 bases, with 13 bases left in between. Germline CDR1 and CDR2: SNHLY and FYNNEI.

The chain recombines TRBV6-2 or TRBV6-3 with TRBJ2-4, with TRBD1 matching over 9 bases. V trimming: 2 bases; J trimming: 0 bases; junction bases outside the gene matches: 2. Germline V CDR1 and CDR2: MNHEY, SVGEGT. The CDR3 loop spans 16 amino acids. The CDR3 loop reads CASSYRDRAAKNIQYF. CDR3 DNA: TGTGCCAGCAGTTACAGGGACAGGGCAGCCAAAAACATTCAGTACTTC.

This clonotype occurred a few times. The chain couples TRBV4-3 to TRBJ2-5; tentative D call: TRBD2 (5 bases). Trimming cost V 1 base and J 5 bases, with 11 bases left between them. CDR3 length: 14 amino acids. CDR1 LGHNA and CDR2 YSLEER come from the germline V gene. The CDR3 DNA follows: TGCGCCAGCAGCCAAGGAAGCGGTGGGGAGACCCAGTACTTC. Its protein is CASSQGSGGETQYF.

J is TRBJ2-5 and V is TRBV7-2; D is unclear. CDR1 SGHTA and CDR2 FQGNSA come from the germline V gene. This CDR3 has 13 residues. Trimming left V 6 bases short and J 5 bases short, with 13 bases between. The CDR3 sequence is CASRLDTGETQYF. The CDR3 DNA sequence: TGTGCCAGCAGACTCGACACTGGGGAGACCCAGTACTTC.